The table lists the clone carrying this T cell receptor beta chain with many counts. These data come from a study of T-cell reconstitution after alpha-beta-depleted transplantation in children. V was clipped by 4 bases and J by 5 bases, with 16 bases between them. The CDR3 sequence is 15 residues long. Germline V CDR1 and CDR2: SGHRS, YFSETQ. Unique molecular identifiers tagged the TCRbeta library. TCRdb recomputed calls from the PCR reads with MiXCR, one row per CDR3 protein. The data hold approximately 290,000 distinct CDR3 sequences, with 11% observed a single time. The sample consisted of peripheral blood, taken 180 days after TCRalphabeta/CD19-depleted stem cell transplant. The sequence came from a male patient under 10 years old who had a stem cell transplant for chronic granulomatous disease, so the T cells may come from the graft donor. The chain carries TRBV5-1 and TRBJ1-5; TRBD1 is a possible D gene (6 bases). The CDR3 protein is CASSPGGLRDQPQHF. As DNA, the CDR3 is TGCGCCAGCAGCCCGGGGGGCCTCCGCGATCAGCCCCAGCATTTT.